Shown below are 9 T cell receptor beta chains from a single sample sequenced in a study of cytomegalovirus exposure and HLA in healthy donors. PCR was performed using 60 Vbeta and 13 Jbeta primers. TCRdb's copy holds only in-frame clones and misses some; the assay was immunoSEQ multiplex PCR. The sample shows some 140,000 clones, under 80% of them seen only once. The specimen sequenced was PBMCs. The receptors were gathered from a woman in her forties or fifties in good health and CMV-seropositive.

V gene TRBV2 combines with J gene TRBJ1-2; D might be TRBD1 (6 bases). Germline assignment: CDR1 SNHLY and CDR2 FYNNEI. Trimming removed 7 bases from V and 8 bases from J, with 23 bases in between. This CDR3 has 15 residues. The CDR3 is CASIQQVASQGGYTF. Here the CDR3 DNA reads TGTGCCAGCATTCAACAGGTCGCGTCCCAGGGGGGCTACACCTTC.

This rearrangement joins TRBV6-5 to TRBJ2-3, with TRBD2 matching 9 bases. With 2 bases clipped from V and 3 bases from J, the junction kept 6 bases outside the gene matches. This CDR3 region has 16 residues. Germline V gene sequence: CDR1 MNHEY, CDR2 SVGAGI. The CDR3 region has the DNA TGTGCCAGCAGTTACACGAGGGCGGGGGGGACAGATACGCAGTATTTT. This gives the protein CASSYTRAGGTDTQYF.

V gene TRBV19 combines with J gene TRBJ2-3, with D perhaps TRBD1 (5 bases). Trimming pared 5 bases from V and 2 bases from J, leaving 14 bases between. This CDR3 contains 15 residues. Germline assignment: CDR1 LNHDA and CDR2 SQIVND (reference sequence). CDR3 amino acids: CASSAGARPTDTQYF. CDR3 nucleotide sequence: TGTGCCAGTAGTGCTGGGGCCCGCCCCACAGATACGCAGTATTTT. Supplemented by reference TRBV19 and TRBJ2-3, the full variable domain reads DGGITQSPKYLFRKEGQNVTLSCEQNLNHDAMYWYRQDPGQGLRLIYYSQIVNDFQKGDIAEGYSVSREKKESFPLTVTSAQKNPTAFYLCASSAGARPTDTQYFGPGTRLTVL.

V is TRBV9 and J is TRBJ1-1; TRBD1 aligns across 10 bases. The CDR3 is 16 residues long. Germline CDR1 SGDLS, CDR2 YYNGEE. Unmatched junction bases numbered 5, after V lost 3 bases and J lost 0 bases. The CDR3 loop reads CASSGRDRGLNTEAFF. The CDR3 region has the DNA TGTGCCAGCAGCGGACGGGACAGGGGACTGAACACTGAAGCTTTCTTT.

The chain links TRBV9 to TRBJ1-3; the match to TRBD1 covers 7 bases. CDR1 and CDR2 (germline): SGDLS, YYNGEE. J was trimmed by 0 bases and V by 2 bases; bases with no gene match: 2. The CDR3 totals 15 residues. The chain's CDR3 is CASSVGTVSGNTIYF. The CDR3 DNA is TGTGCCAGCAGCGTGGGGACAGTCTCTGGAAACACCATATATTTT. The whole variable domain, remainder taken from reference TRBV9 and TRBJ1-3, is DSGVTQTPKHLITATGQRVTLRCSPRSGDLSVYWYQQSLDQGLQFLIQYYNGEERAKGNILERFSAQQFPDLHSELNLSSLELGDSALYFCASSVGTVSGNTIYFGEGSWLTVV.

V gene TRBV11-2 combines with J gene TRBJ2-2; D not resolved. This CDR3 is built from 16 residues. Trimming removed 6 bases from V and 5 bases from J, with 19 bases in between. Germline loops: CDR1 SGHAT, CDR2 FQNNGV. The CDR3 DNA is TGTGCCAGCAGTTCTCAGTCCGGGTTTGGAACCGGGGAGCTGTTTTTT. It translates to CASSSQSGFGTGELFF.

The chain has TRBV27 and TRBJ2-1; TRBD2 matches at 9 bases. J gave up 0 bases and V 6 bases, and 6 bases lay outside the gene matches. From germline, CDR1 is MNHEY and CDR2 SMNVEV (reference sequence). CDR3 length equals 16 residues. The CDR3 reads CASSPFSGGSYNEQFF. DNA of the CDR3: TGTGCCAGCAGCCCCTTTAGCGGGGGCTCCTACAATGAGCAGTTCTTC.

The rearrangement joins TRBV5-1 to TRBJ2-5, with 7 bases aligning to TRBD1. Germline values: CDR1 SGHRS, CDR2 YFSETQ. Germline trimming cut 4 bases from V and 2 bases from J; bases unmatched to any gene: 8. The CDR3 has 15 amino acids. The CDR3 here is CASSPGQRGQETQYF. CDR3 sequence (DNA): TGCGCCAGCAGCCCGGGACAGAGGGGGCAAGAGACCCAGTACTTC.

Turning to this clone: The sample carries other DNA sequences with the same CDR3. The chain recombines TRBV9 with TRBJ2-5; 11 bases agree with TRBD1. In germline, CDR1 is SGDLS, CDR2 YYNGEE. With 2 bases clipped from V and 4 bases from J, the junction kept 4 bases outside the gene matches. The length of the CDR3 is 15 residues. The CDR3 DNA reads TGTGCCAGCAGCGTGGGGACAGGGGGAGGAGAGACCCAGTACTTC. This encodes CASSVGTGGGETQYF. The full variable domain, with the rest looked up from reference TRBV9 and TRBJ2-5, is DSGVTQTPKHLITATGQRVTLRCSPRSGDLSVYWYQQSLDQGLQFLIQYYNGEERAKGNILERFSAQQFPDLHSELNLSSLELGDSALYFCASSVGTGGGETQYFGPGTRLLVL.